The next 29 T cell receptor beta chains were all read from a single sample in a study of early T cells in non-severe SARS-CoV-2 infection. One entry per CDR3 protein results from TCRdb running MiXCR on the 5' RACE reads. This table holds roughly 71,000 distinct CDR3 sequences, less than 15% found once. Sequenced material: whole blood. Source of these receptors: an adult who was a healthcare worker with PCR-confirmed SARS-CoV-2 infection or an uninfected control (not recorded which).

This clonotype was counted only a few times. The gene calls are TRBV11-2 and TRBJ2-1; either TRBD1 or TRBD2 may supply D (6 bases each). CDR1 is SGHAT and CDR2 is FQNNGV in the germline V gene. With 8 bases removed from V and 12 bases from J, the gap between germline ends came to 23 bases. The CDR3 has 14 amino acids. CDR3: CASSRGQGRFGQFF. The CDR3 DNA reads as TGTGCCAGCTCCCGGGGGCAGGGGCGGTTCGGGCAGTTCTTC.

In its sample, this clonotype was seen a few times. The chain recombines TRBV2 with TRBJ2-2; D might be TRBD1 or TRBD2, each matching 6 bases. The CDR3 sequence is 13 residues long. Germline CDR1 and CDR2: SNHLY and FYNNEI. The ends were cut back, 8 bases at V and 9 bases at J, with 16 bases in the middle. CDR3 coding DNA: TGTGCCAGCCTAGGGGGAGGCAAAAGGGAGCTGTTTTTT. Protein: CASLGGGKRELFF.

This clonotype was picked up many times. The chain links TRBV24-1 to TRBJ2-1, with 7 bases identical to TRBD1. Trimming took 7 bases from V and 5 from J; bases not matched to a gene: 16. Germline V CDR1 and CDR2: KGHDR, SFDVKD. CDR3 length: 17 residues. As DNA, the CDR3 is TGTGCCACCAGCAGATCGGGACAGCGATCGGTCCACAATGAGCAGTTCTTC. This encodes CATSRSGQRSVHNEQFF.

This sequence joins TRBV3-1 and TRBJ2-4; the D call may be TRBD1 or TRBD2 (5 bases each). V lost 2 bases to trimming and J lost 8 bases, with 16 bases between them. Germline values: CDR1 LGHDT, CDR2 YNNKEL (reference sequence). The CDR3 extends over 15 amino acids. CDR3 DNA: TGTGCCAGCAGCCAACCAGGGACGTTTCAGGACATTCAGTACTTC. This gives the protein CASSQPGTFQDIQYF. The complete variable domain, with remaining parts taken from reference TRBV3-1 and TRBJ2-4, reads DTAVSQTPKYLVTQMGNDKSIKCEQNLGHDTMYWYKQDSKKFLKIMFSYNNKELIINETVPNRFSPKSPDKAHLNLHINSLELGDSAVYFCASSQPGTFQDIQYFGAGTRLSVL.

The rearrangement uses TRBV24-1 and TRBJ2-6, with D unclear. In germline, CDR1 is KGHDR, CDR2 SFDVKD. The V and J ends lost 0 bases and 0 bases respectively, with 20 bases between them. The CDR3 has 21 residues. As DNA, the CDR3 is TGTGCCACCAGTGATTTGGACGGAAAACCCAAGACAAGCTCTGGGGCCAACGTCCTGACTTTC. Its translation: CATSDLDGKPKTSSGANVLTF.

The chain carries TRBV18 and TRBJ2-7, with D maybe TRBD1 (6 bases). The V gene lost 3 bases and the J gene lost 2 bases, with 11 bases spanning the gap. Germline V CDR1 and CDR2: KGHSH, LQKENI. The CDR3 runs to 14 residues. The CDR3 reads CASSPTDSTYEQYF. CDR3 sequence (DNA): TGTGCCAGCTCACCCACGGACAGTACCTACGAGCAGTACTTC.

This clonotype was detected many times. The V and J genes are TRBV12-3 or TRBV12-4 and TRBJ1-3; perhaps TRBD1 as D (5 bases). Trimming left V 2 bases short and J 0 bases short, with 17 bases between. CDR3 length equals 18 residues. The CDR3 spells CASSLLGQGPTSGNTIYF. Here the CDR3 DNA reads TGTGCCAGCAGTTTATTGGGGCAGGGACCGACCTCTGGAAACACCATATATTTT.

This clonotype was seen more than once but under ten times. J is TRBJ1-2 and V is TRBV20-1, with D perhaps matching TRBD1 (5 bases). The length of the CDR3 is 13 residues. The ends were cut back, 0 bases at V and 6 bases at J, with 11 bases in the middle. Per germline, CDR1 DFQATT and CDR2 SNEGSKA (reference sequence). For the CDR3, the DNA is TGCAGTGCTAGAGAAAGTGGGACTAATGGCTACACCTTC. Its translation is CSARESGTNGYTF.

This clonotype was seen many times. The chain joins TRBV29-1 to TRBJ2-1; tentative D call: TRBD2 (5 bases). The germline V gene encodes CDR1 SQVTM and CDR2 ANQGSEA. This CDR3 comprises 11 residues. Trimming removed 3 bases at V and 12 bases at J, with 12 bases between. CDR3 DNA: TGCAGCGTTGACCCATCGGGGAGGCAGTTCTTC. It encodes CSVDPSGRQFF.

This clonotype was found a few times. The J gene is TRBJ2-3, the V gene TRBV29-1; D is ambiguous. Trimming stripped 8 bases from V and 0 bases from J, with 15 bases between. Germline lookup yields CDR1 SQVTM and CDR2 ANQGSEA. This CDR3 contains 14 residues. CDR3 protein: CSPQVKDSTDTQYF. DNA of the CDR3: TGCAGCCCCCAAGTCAAAGACAGCACAGATACGCAGTATTTT.

This clonotype was seen repeatedly, ten times or more. The CDR3 region is CASSLGQGASGYTF. In nucleotides, the CDR3 is TGTGCCAGCAGCCTGGGACAGGGGGCGTCTGGCTACACCTTC. The chain couples TRBV7-2 to TRBJ1-2; 12 nucleotides line up with TRBD1. Per the germline V gene, CDR1 is SGHTA and CDR2 is FQGNSA. V shed 5 bases, J shed 7 bases, and the junction held 5 bases outside the gene matches. The CDR3 has 14 residues.

The rearrangement uses TRBV27 and TRBJ2-1; D uncertain. V lost 6 bases and J lost 6, with 15 bases in between. The CDR3 extends over 14 amino acids. Germline CDR1 reads MNHEY; CDR2 reads SMNVEV (reference sequence). The CDR3 DNA reads as TGTGCCAGCAGGTTCCTGCTGGGCGGCAATGAGCAGTTCTTC. This gives the protein CASRFLLGGNEQFF.

Many counts were recorded for this clonotype. This chain links TRBV12-3 or TRBV12-4 with TRBJ1-6; D gene unclear. The CDR3 extends over 13 amino acids. Trimming left V 6 bases short and J 3 bases short, with 6 bases between. The CDR3 DNA follows: TGTGCCAGCAGGTCGGACTATAATTCACCCCTCCACTTT. It encodes CASRSDYNSPLHF.

This clonotype was seen many times. The rearrangement links TRBV7-6 to TRBJ1-6; D is uncertain. This CDR3 has 14 residues. Germline V gene data show CDR1 as SGHVS and CDR2 as FNYEAQ. The ends were cut back, 1 base at V and 6 bases at J, with 7 bases in the middle. The CDR3 nucleotides read TGTGCCAGCAGCTTAGGCCCCCCTAATTCACCCCTCCACTTT. Its protein is CASSLGPPNSPLHF.

There are many counts of this clonotype. The chain has TRBV6-5 and TRBJ2-2, with 8 bases fitting TRBD1. Germline assignment: CDR1 MNHEY and CDR2 SVGAGI. With 6 bases clipped from V and 4 bases from J, the junction kept 1 base outside the gene matches. The CDR3 is made up of 13 amino acids. CDR3 coding DNA: TGTGCCAGCAGGACAGGGGTCACCGGGGAGCTGTTTTTT. Translating gives CASRTGVTGELFF.

This clonotype appeared a few times. The chain recombines TRBV9 with TRBJ2-1; 12 bases match TRBD2. The trim removed 5 bases at V and 5 bases at J, leaving 5 bases unmatched. The length of the CDR3 is 15 residues. Germline V gene data show CDR1 as SGDLS and CDR2 as YYNGEE. Written as DNA, the CDR3 is TGTGCCAGCAGAGGCCCTAGCGGGAGGGACAATGAGCAGTTCTTC. Translation: CASRGPSGRDNEQFF.

V usage is TRBV20-1 and J usage is TRBJ1-5; no definite D call. The CDR3 is 14 residues long. V was clipped by 4 bases and J by 1 base, with 11 bases between them. Germline V gene lookup returns CDR1 DFQATT and CDR2 SNEGSKA (reference sequence). The CDR3 coding sequence is TGCAGTGCTACAAAAGACGGAAGCAATCAGCCCCAGCATTTT. Amino acids: CSATKDGSNQPQHF.

This clonotype showed up many times. The genes are TRBV5-1 and TRBJ2-7, with D possibly being TRBD1 (6 bases). The V end lost 0 bases, the J end lost 6 bases, and 13 bases lay between the germline ends. Germline CDR1 and CDR2: SGHRS and YFSETQ. The CDR3 is 14 residues long. CDR3 protein: CASSLGTGNGEQYF. The CDR3 DNA reads as TGCGCCAGCAGCTTGGGCACAGGGAATGGCGAGCAGTACTTC.

This clonotype was recorded at least ten times. V is TRBV11-2 and J is TRBJ1-2; TRBD1 might be the D (5 bases). The V gene's germline CDR1 is SGHAT and CDR2 FQNNGV. V lost 5 bases and J 11 bases, leaving 21 bases between the germline ends. The CDR3 contains 14 residues. CDR3 loop: CASSPQTGTAAYTF. The CDR3 nucleotides are TGTGCCAGCAGCCCCCAAACCGGGACCGCAGCTTACACCTTC.

The genes are TRBV13 and TRBJ2-1, with D tentatively TRBD1 or TRBD2 (6 bases each). Trimming took off 4 bases at V and 2 bases at J, with 21 bases between the two ends. CDR3 length: 18 amino acids. Germline CDR1 PRHDT, CDR2 FYEKMQ (reference sequence). The CDR3 reads CASSSQGGRKQPYNEQFF. The CDR3, as DNA: TGTGCCAGCAGCTCCCAAGGGGGGCGCAAACAACCCTACAATGAGCAGTTCTTC.

The V gene is TRBV6-5, the J gene TRBJ1-4, with D maybe TRBD1 (6 bases). Trimming removed 6 bases at V and 4 bases at J, with 9 bases between. The germline gives CDR1 MNHEY, CDR2 SVGAGI. This CDR3 region has 13 residues. The CDR3 loop is CASRRTVNEKLFF. In DNA, the CDR3 is TGTGCCAGCAGGAGGACAGTTAATGAAAAACTGTTTTTT.

This clonotype occurred a few times. The chain recombines TRBV9 with TRBJ2-3; 8 bases agree with TRBD2. V shed 0 bases and J 5 bases; nucleotides not matched to a gene: 8. CDR1 SGDLS and CDR2 YYNGEE come from the germline V gene. The CDR3 loop spans 16 amino acids. The CDR3 is CASSVAGGPTEDTQYF. CDR3 DNA: TGTGCCAGCAGCGTAGCGGGAGGGCCTACCGAAGATACGCAGTATTTT.

The J gene is TRBJ2-2, the V gene TRBV6-6, with unresolved D. This CDR3 spans 13 amino acids. Deletions cut 2 bases from V and 6 bases from J, with 7 bases between. Germline-derived CDR1 and CDR2 are MNHNY and SVGAGI (reference sequence). DNA of the CDR3: TGTGCCAGCAGTTACCTGGGTCCCGGGGAGCTGTTTTTT. It yields the protein CASSYLGPGELFF.

The rearrangement uses TRBV7-8 and TRBJ2-3, with TRBD1 matching over 7 bases. Per the germline V gene, CDR1 is SGHVS and CDR2 is FQNEAQ. Trimming took 10 bases from V and 6 from J; bases not matched to a gene: 16. The CDR3 sequence is 15 residues long. The CDR3 DNA reads TGTGCCACTACCAAAGTGCTAGGGGGCGCGGATACGCAGTATTTT. It codes for CATTKVLGGADTQYF.

This clonotype was recorded at least ten times. The V call is TRBV6-2 or TRBV6-3, the J call TRBJ1-4; TRBD1 agrees at 12 bases. The germline CDR1 and CDR2 sequences are MNHEY and SVGEGT. This CDR3 comprises 16 residues. The ends lost 5 bases at V and 10 bases at J; junction bases unmatched: 11. DNA for the CDR3: TGTGCCAGCAGTCCCCCCGGGACAGGGGGCTACGGAAAACTGTTTTTT. Protein: CASSPPGTGGYGKLFF.

This clonotype was seen ten or more times. This sequence joins TRBV6-2 or TRBV6-3 and TRBJ2-1; tentatively, D is TRBD2 (5 bases). The CDR3 totals 15 residues. V shed 2 bases and J shed 12 bases, with 20 bases lying between them. The germline V gene has CDR1 MNHEY and CDR2 SVGEGT. The CDR3 protein is CASSYQASSSRGQFF. The CDR3 DNA is TGTGCCAGCAGTTACCAAGCTAGCTCCTCACGGGGGCAGTTCTTC.

The V and J genes are TRBV5-1 and TRBJ2-1; D is ambiguous. Germline V gives CDR1 SGHRS, CDR2 YFSETQ. The V end lost 0 bases, the J end lost 8 bases, and 15 bases lay between the germline ends. This CDR3 region has 15 residues. Here the CDR3 reads CASSLDMGTIDEQFF. CDR3 sequence (DNA): TGCGCCAGCAGCTTGGATATGGGTACTATCGATGAGCAGTTCTTC.

This clonotype has more than one count but fewer than ten. The chain couples TRBV12-3 or TRBV12-4 to TRBJ2-6; D uncertain. The CDR3 loop spans 16 amino acids. V was cut by 1 base and J by 0 bases, with 7 bases left in between. The DNA of the CDR3 is TGTGCCAGCAGTTTAGGTACACCCTCTGGGGCCAACGTCCTGACTTTC. Protein product: CASSLGTPSGANVLTF.

This clonotype was picked up a small number of times. This chain uses TRBV5-6 with TRBJ2-5, with unresolved D. This CDR3 contains 15 residues. Trimming pared 0 bases from V and 7 bases from J, leaving 16 bases between. Germline CDR1 is SGHDT and CDR2 is YYEEEE. The CDR3 sequence: CASSLGQTGFPTQYF. The DNA of the CDR3 is TGTGCCAGCAGCTTGGGGCAGACTGGGTTTCCGACCCAGTACTTC.